The clone carrying this TCR beta chain was recorded many times. What it binds is not known. Via MiXCR, TCRdb re-called the 5' RACE reads, giving one row per CDR3 protein. The table has 250,000 or so distinct CDR3 sequences, about 8% seen once. The data belong to a study of identical twins. CDR1 is SGHVS, CDR2 FQNEAQ, per germline. The V end lost 5 bases, the J end lost 8 bases, and 15 bases lay between the germline ends. This CDR3 is built from 13 residues. Study-wide findings and caveats: Out-of-frame alpha sequences shared by twins showed excess low generation probability.

The data also belong to a second study, concerning yellow fever vaccine responses in identical twins.

The chain joins TRBV7-8 to TRBJ1-2, with D maybe TRBD1 (5 bases). The sequence was collected from a young woman in good health. The sequenced material came from CD8+ T cells sorted from blood. This chain's CDR3 is CASSTTGAEGYTF. The CDR3 bases are TGTGCCAGCAGCACGACTGGGGCTGAAGGCTACACCTTC.